Presented here are 4 T cell receptor beta chains from one specimen sequenced in a study of PD-1 blockade in classical Hodgkin lymphoma. Time point of the sample: cycle 4 day 1 (C4D1), after more than 5 weeks of nivolumab. Each and every patient relapsed after autologous stem cell transplantation, and patients got differing brentuximab vedotin exposure. Using immunoSEQ multiplex PCR, the repertoire was profiled, and TCRdb retains in-frame clones only, with some absent. The data show about 90,000 clones, just over 90% seen once. The specimen comprised peripheral blood mononuclear cells (PBMCs), sampled before the fourth cycle of nivolumab. Receptors were obtained from a human donor with classical Hodgkin lymphoma.

The CDR3 sequence is CASSVSGGSTDTQYF. The CDR3 DNA follows: TGTGCCAGCAGTGTTAGCGGGGGGAGCACAGATACGCAGTATTTT. The V call is TRBV6-4, the J call TRBJ2-3; 10 nucleotides align to TRBD2. After removal of 4 bases from V and 0 bases from J, the junction contained 1 base not matched to a gene. This CDR3 comprises 15 residues. Germline V gene data show CDR1 as MRHNA and CDR2 as SNTAGT.

The V gene is TRBV7-9, the J gene TRBJ2-7, with no clear D. The CDR3 extends over 12 amino acids. In germline, CDR1 is SEHNR, CDR2 FQNEAQ (reference sequence). V was trimmed by 5 bases and J by 4 bases, leaving 9 bases between them. The CDR3 coding sequence is TGTGCCAGCAGCGATGGATTATACGAGCAGTACTTC. The encoded protein is CASSDGLYEQYF.

CDR3 DNA sequence: TGTGCCAGTAGTGCGGGGGGCCAAGGTGAAAAACTGTTTTTT. Translated, it gives CASSAGGQGEKLFF. The J gene is TRBJ1-4, the V gene TRBV19; perhaps TRBD1 as D (6 bases). V was trimmed by 5 bases and J by 7 bases, leaving 14 bases between them. Germline V gives CDR1 LNHDA, CDR2 SQIVND (reference sequence). There are 14 residues in the CDR3.

The J gene is TRBJ1-1, the V gene TRBV4-3; the match to TRBD1 covers 11 bases. This CDR3 region has 18 residues. The V gene end was trimmed by 4 bases and the J gene end by 3 bases; junction bases not matched to a gene: 13. Germline V gene data show CDR1 as LGHNA and CDR2 as YSLEER. CDR3 coding DNA: TGCGCCAGCAGCCTCTCCCGGGACAGGGGGATGATTCACACTGAAGCTTTCTTT. Protein: CASSLSRDRGMIHTEAFF.